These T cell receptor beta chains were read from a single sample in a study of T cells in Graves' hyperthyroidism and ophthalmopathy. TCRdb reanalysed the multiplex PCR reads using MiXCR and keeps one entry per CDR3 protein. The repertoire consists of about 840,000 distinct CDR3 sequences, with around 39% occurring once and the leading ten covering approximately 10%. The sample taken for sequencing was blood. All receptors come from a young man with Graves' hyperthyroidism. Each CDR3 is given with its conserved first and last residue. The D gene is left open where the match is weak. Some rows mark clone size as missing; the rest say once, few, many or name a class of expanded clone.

CASSQDAGLVQETQYF TGTGCCAGCAGCCAAGATGCGGGACTAGTTCAAGAGACCCAGTACTTC TRBD2 TRBJ2-5 TRBV14 few
CRGLGANVLTF TGCAGGGGTCTTGGGGCCAACGTCCTGACTTTC . TRBJ2-6 TRBV20-1 .
CSVSLPYEQYF TGCAGCGTTAGCCTCCCCTACGAGCAGTACTTC . TRBJ2-7 TRBV29-1 .
CASSYNREQYF TGTGCCAGCAGTTATAACCGCGAGCAGTACTTC . TRBJ2-7 TRBV28 .
CSVDRGGEKLFF TGCAGCGTTGACAGGGGAGGTGAAAAACTGTTTTTT . TRBJ1-4 TRBV29-1 many
CASSEVGSHYEQYF TGTGCCAGCAGTGAAGTAGGCAGCCACTACGAGCAGTACTTC . TRBJ2-7 TRBV2 .
CASSEYGNEAFF TGTGCCAGCAGTGAGTATGGGAATGAAGCTTTCTTT . TRBJ1-1 TRBV2 .
CSARARLRTEAFF TGCAGTGCTAGAGCCCGGTTAAGAACTGAAGCTTTCTTT . TRBJ1-1 TRBV20-1 few
CASSWAGGSGQPQHF TGTGCCAGCAGCTGGGCGGGGGGCTCGGGTCAGCCCCAGCATTTT . TRBJ1-5 TRBV5-6 few
CASPRQESSYEQYF TGTGCCAGTCCCCGACAGGAATCATCCTACGAGCAGTACTTC . TRBJ2-7 TRBV19 few
CASRTFGRTYGYTF TGTGCCAGCAGAACTTTCGGGAGGACTTATGGCTACACCTTC . TRBJ1-2 TRBV12-3/TRBV12-4 few
CASSVVERGPNEKLFF TGTGCCAGCAGCGTAGTTGAAAGGGGGCCTAATGAAAAACTGTTTTTT TRBD1 TRBJ1-4 TRBV9 .
CASSQDPGPQETQYF TGCGCCAGCAGCCAAGATCCCGGCCCCCAAGAGACCCAGTACTTC . TRBJ2-5 TRBV4-3 .
CASSTPSTEAFF TGTGCCAGCAGCACCCCGAGTACTGAAGCTTTCTTT . TRBJ1-1 TRBV12-3/TRBV12-4 few
CATSMEQRRGYTF TGTGCCACCAGCATGGAACAGCGGAGGGGCTACACCTTC . TRBJ1-2 TRBV15 many
CASSSDWTTEAFF TGTGCCAGCAGTTCTGACTGGACCACTGAAGCTTTCTTT . TRBJ1-1 TRBV3-1 .
CSVERVQGARYEQYF TGCAGCGTTGAACGGGTGCAGGGGGCGAGGTACGAGCAGTACTTC TRBD1 TRBJ2-7 TRBV29-1 many
CASSQAEGGGYGYTF TGCGCCAGCAGCCAAGCCGAAGGGGGGGGCTATGGCTACACCTTC . TRBJ1-2 TRBV4-1 .
CATSRDYNTDTQYF TGTGCCACCAGCAGGGACTACAACACAGATACGCAGTATTTT TRBD2 TRBJ2-3 TRBV24-1 few
CSAGTGTNEKLFF TGCAGCGCGGGTACAGGGACTAATGAAAAACTGTTTTTT . TRBJ1-4 TRBV29-1 .
CSVEEGDGKYGYTF TGCAGCGTTGAAGAGGGGGACGGGAAATATGGCTACACCTTC . TRBJ1-2 TRBV29-1 .
CASSLRVLGTEAFF TGTGCCAGCAGCTTACGGGTATTAGGCACTGAAGCTTTCTTT . TRBJ1-1 TRBV7-9 few
CASSTGDIATNEKLFF TGTGCCAGCAGCACTGGGGACATCGCAACTAATGAAAAACTGTTTTTT . TRBJ1-4 TRBV9 .
CASTGVSSGNTIYF TGTGCCAGCACAGGGGTCAGCTCTGGAAACACCATATATTTT . TRBJ1-3 TRBV2 many
CSARDLRLEAFF TGCAGTGCTAGAGATCTCAGGCTCGAAGCTTTCTTT . TRBJ1-1 TRBV20-1 few
CASSRGQGWSPLHF TGTGCCAGCAGCCGAGGACAGGGTTGGTCACCCCTCCACTTT TRBD1 TRBJ1-6 TRBV7-9 many
CSARAETAWTSPLHF TGCAGTGCTAGGGCCGAGACAGCATGGACTTCACCCCTCCACTTT . TRBJ1-6 TRBV20-1 .
CASSFTTSGAYEQYF TGTGCCAGCAGCTTTACGACTAGCGGAGCCTACGAGCAGTACTTC TRBD2 TRBJ2-7 TRBV7-2 .
CASSARDTPYEQYF TGTGCCAGCAGCGCCCGGGACACCCCCTACGAGCAGTACTTC . TRBJ2-7 TRBV9 .
CASSTIGLAGRQETQYF TGTGCCAGCAGCACCATCGGACTAGCGGGACGTCAAGAGACCCAGTACTTC TRBD2 TRBJ2-5 TRBV7-2 few
CASDRDRPNTGELFF TGTGCCAGCGACCGGGACAGGCCGAACACCGGGGAGCTGTTTTTT TRBD1 TRBJ2-2 TRBV2 few
CASRGRGLAGGYEQYF TGTGCCAGCAGAGGTAGGGGACTAGCGGGAGGATACGAGCAGTACTTC TRBD2 TRBJ2-7 TRBV2 many
CSVVLDTGTSGYEQYF TGCAGCGTTGTCCTCGATACCGGGACTAGCGGGTACGAGCAGTACTTC TRBD2 TRBJ2-7 TRBV29-1 .
CSAIRQVGGYEQYF TGCAGTGCTATTAGACAGGTCGGGGGTTACGAGCAGTACTTC . TRBJ2-7 TRBV20-1 few
CASSLGAGDRNEQYF TGTGCCAGCAGTTTGGGAGCCGGGGATAGGAACGAGCAGTACTTC . TRBJ2-7 TRBV7-2 .
CSAGTGSSYEQYF TGCAGCGCCGGGACAGGGTCCTCCTACGAGCAGTACTTC TRBD1 TRBJ2-7 TRBV29-1 many
CASVGTSGFNTGELFF TGTGCCAGTGTCGGGACTAGCGGTTTTAACACCGGGGAGCTGTTTTTT TRBD2 TRBJ2-2 TRBV7-9 few
CASSQVIATEAFF TGCGCCAGCAGCCAAGTAATAGCCACTGAAGCTTTCTTT . TRBJ1-1 TRBV4-1 few
CASSLEGGSNQPQHF TGTGCCAGCAGCTTAGAGGGAGGGAGCAATCAGCCCCAGCATTTT . TRBJ1-5 TRBV5-1 many
CASSAHGTDEAFF TGTGCCAGCAGCGCCCACGGGACAGATGAAGCTTTCTTT TRBD1 TRBJ1-1 TRBV9 many
CASSLGHFSNQPQHF TGTGCCAGCAGCTTGGGGCACTTTAGCAATCAGCCCCAGCATTTT . TRBJ1-5 TRBV5-6 .
CASRPRGGAEAFF TGTGCCAGCAGGCCTAGAGGGGGCGCTGAAGCTTTCTTT TRBD1 TRBJ1-1 TRBV7-3 .
CASSSRGGETQYF TGTGCCAGCAGCTCCAGGGGAGGCGAGACCCAGTACTTC . TRBJ2-5 TRBV7-3 many
CASTLGGGNQPQHF TGTGCCAGTACCCTAGGGGGAGGAAATCAGCCCCAGCATTTT . TRBJ1-5 TRBV19 few
CAISNDIGGNEQYF TGTGCCATCAGTAACGACATAGGGGGCAACGAGCAGTACTTC TRBD1 TRBJ2-7 TRBV10-3 .
CASSSDLWYEQYF TGTGCCAGCAGCTCGGACTTATGGTACGAGCAGTACTTC . TRBJ2-7 TRBV7-9 .
CATSRDRGTNEKLFF TGTGCCACCAGCAGGGACAGGGGTACTAATGAAAAACTGTTTTTT TRBD1 TRBJ1-4 TRBV15 many
CASSLRRQGGTQYF TGTGCCAGCAGTTTAAGGCGTCAGGGTGGGACCCAGTACTTC . TRBJ2-5 TRBV12-3/TRBV12-4 .
CSVVRAQNYGYTF TGCAGCGTTGTCAGGGCCCAGAACTATGGCTACACCTTC . TRBJ1-2 TRBV29-1 .